Detailed here is one T cell receptor beta chain. The antigen is unknown. TCRdb reprocessed the 5' RACE reads via MiXCR and lists one record per CDR3 protein. The sample shows approximately 570,000 distinct CDR3 sequences, about a sixth of them seen only once. Germline V lookup: CDR1 SGHRS, CDR2 YFSETQ. The CDR3 is 15 amino acids. V lost 1 base and J 2 bases, leaving 13 bases between the germline ends. These data originate in a study of T-cell memory formation after mild COVID-19. Study-level results: Second-wave clones peaking on day 37 lacked confirmed SARS-CoV-2 specificity.

Sequencing used PBMCs or a T cell subset sorted from them (not recorded which). The clonotype originates from an adult woman who had mild COVID-19 (a few samples of this study predate the infection). Cell type and time point are not known. The genes are TRBV5-1 and TRBJ2-7; D perhaps matches TRBD1 (5 bases). The CDR3 DNA is TGCGCCAGCAGCTTGCAGGGAAAGGGCCCCTACGAGCAGTACTTC. The encoded protein is CASSLQGKGPYEQYF. Full variable domain (outside the CDR3, taken from reference TRBV5-1 and TRBJ2-7): KAGVTQTPRYLIKTRGQQVTLSCSPISGHRSVSWYQQTPGQGLQFLFEYFSETQRNKGNFPGRFSGRQFSNSRSEMNVSTLELGDSALYLCASSLQGKGPYEQYFGPGTRLTVT.